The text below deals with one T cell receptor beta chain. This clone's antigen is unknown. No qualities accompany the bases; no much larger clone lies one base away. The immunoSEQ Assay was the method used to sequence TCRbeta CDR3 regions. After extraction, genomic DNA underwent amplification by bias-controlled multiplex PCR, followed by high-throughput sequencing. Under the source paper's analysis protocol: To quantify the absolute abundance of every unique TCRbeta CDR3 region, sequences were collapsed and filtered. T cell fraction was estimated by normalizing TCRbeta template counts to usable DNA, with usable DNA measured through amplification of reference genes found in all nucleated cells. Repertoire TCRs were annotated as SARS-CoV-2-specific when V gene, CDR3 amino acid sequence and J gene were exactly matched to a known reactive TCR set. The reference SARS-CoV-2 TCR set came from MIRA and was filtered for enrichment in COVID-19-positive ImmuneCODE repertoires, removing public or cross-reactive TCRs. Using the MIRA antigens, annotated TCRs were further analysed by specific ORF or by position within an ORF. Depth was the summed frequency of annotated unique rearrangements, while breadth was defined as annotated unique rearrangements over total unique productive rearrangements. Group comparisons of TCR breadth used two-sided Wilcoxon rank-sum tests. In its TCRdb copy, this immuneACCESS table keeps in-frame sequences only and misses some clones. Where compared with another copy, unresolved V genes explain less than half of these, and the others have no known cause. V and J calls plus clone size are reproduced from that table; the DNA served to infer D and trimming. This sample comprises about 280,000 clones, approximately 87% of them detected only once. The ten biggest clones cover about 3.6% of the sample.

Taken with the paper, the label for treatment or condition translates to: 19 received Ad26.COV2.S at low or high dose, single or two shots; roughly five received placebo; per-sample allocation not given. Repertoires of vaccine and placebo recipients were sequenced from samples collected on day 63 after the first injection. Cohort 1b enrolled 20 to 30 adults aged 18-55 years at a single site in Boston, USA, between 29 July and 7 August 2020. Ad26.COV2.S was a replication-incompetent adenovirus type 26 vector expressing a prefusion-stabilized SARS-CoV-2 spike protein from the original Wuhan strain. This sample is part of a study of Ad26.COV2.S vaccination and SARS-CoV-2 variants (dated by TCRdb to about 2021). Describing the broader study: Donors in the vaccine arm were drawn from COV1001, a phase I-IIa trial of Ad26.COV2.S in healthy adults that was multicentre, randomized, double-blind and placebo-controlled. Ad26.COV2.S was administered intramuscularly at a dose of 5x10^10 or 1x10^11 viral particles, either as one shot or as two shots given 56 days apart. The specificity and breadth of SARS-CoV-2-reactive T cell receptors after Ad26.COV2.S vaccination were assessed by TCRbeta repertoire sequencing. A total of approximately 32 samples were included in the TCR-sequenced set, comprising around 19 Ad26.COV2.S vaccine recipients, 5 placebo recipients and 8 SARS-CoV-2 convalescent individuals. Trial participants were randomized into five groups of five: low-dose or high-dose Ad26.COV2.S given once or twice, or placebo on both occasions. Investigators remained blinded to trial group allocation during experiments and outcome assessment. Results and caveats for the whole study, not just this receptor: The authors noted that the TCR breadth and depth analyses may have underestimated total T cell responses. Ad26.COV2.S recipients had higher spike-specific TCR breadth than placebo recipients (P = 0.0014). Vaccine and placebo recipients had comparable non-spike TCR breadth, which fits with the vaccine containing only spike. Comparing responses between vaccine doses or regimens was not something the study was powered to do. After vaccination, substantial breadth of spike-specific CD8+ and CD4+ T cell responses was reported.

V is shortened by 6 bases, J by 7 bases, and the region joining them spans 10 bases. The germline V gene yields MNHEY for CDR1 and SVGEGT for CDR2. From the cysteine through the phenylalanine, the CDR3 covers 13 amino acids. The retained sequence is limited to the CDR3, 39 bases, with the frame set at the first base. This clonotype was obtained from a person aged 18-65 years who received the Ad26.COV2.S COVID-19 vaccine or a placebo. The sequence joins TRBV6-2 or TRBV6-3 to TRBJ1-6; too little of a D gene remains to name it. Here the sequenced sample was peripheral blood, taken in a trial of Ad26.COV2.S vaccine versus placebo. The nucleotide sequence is TGTGCCAGCAGCCCCATTGTGAATTCACCCCTCCACTTT. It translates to CASSPIVNSPLHF.